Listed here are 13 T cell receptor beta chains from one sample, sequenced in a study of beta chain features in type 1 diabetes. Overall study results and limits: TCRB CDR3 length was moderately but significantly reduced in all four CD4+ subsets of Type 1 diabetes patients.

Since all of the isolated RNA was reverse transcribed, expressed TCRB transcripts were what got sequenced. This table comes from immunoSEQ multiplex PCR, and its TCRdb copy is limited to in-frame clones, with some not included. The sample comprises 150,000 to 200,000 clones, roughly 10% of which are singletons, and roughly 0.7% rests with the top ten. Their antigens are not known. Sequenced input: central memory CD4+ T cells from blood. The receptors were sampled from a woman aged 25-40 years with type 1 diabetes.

The chain's CDR3 is CATSSLDRSRSYEQYF. The CDR3 coding sequence is TGTGCCACCAGCAGTCTGGACAGGTCCCGCTCCTACGAGCAGTACTTC. The rearrangement links TRBV15 to TRBJ2-7; TRBD1 aligns across 7 bases. Per the germline V gene, CDR1 is LNHNV and CDR2 is YYDKDF (reference sequence). The CDR3 is 16 amino acids. The ends lost 3 bases at V and 0 bases at J; junction bases unmatched: 8.

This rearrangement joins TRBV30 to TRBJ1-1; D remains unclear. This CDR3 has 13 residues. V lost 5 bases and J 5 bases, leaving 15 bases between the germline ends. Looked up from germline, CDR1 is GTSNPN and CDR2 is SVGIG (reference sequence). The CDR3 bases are TGTGCCTGGCTGAGGGTCACGGGAACTGAAGCTTTCTTT. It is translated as CAWLRVTGTEAFF.

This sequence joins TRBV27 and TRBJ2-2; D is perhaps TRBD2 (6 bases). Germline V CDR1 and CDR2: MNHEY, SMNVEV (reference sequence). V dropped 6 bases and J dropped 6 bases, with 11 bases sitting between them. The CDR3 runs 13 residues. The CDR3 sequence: CASRRLDAGELFF. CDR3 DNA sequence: TGTGCCAGCAGGAGACTAGACGCCGGGGAGCTGTTTTTT.

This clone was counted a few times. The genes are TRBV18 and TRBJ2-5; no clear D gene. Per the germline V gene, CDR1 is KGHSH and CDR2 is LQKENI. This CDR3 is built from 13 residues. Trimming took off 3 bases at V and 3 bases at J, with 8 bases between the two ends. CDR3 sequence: CASSPSQEETQYF. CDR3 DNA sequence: TGTGCCAGCTCACCGAGTCAGGAAGAGACCCAGTACTTC. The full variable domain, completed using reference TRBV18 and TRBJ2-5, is NAGVMQNPRHLVRRRGQEARLRCSPMKGHSHVYWYRQLPEEGLKFMVYLQKENIIDESGMPKERFSAEFPKEGPSILRIQQVVRGDSAAYFCASSPSQEETQYFGPGTRLLVL.

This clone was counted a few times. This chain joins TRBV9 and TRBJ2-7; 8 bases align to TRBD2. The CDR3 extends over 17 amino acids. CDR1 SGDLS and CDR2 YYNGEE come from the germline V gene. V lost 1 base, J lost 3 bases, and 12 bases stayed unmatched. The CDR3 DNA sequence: TGTGCCAGCAGCGTATATTTGTCGCAGCGGGAGCACTACGAGCAGTACTTC. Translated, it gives CASSVYLSQREHYEQYF.

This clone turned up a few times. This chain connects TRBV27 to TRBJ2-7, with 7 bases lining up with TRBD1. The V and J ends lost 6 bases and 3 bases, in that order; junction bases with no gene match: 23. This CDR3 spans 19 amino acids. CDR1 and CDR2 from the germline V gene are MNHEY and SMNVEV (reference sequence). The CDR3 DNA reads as TGTGCCAGCAGACCCGGACCCATTCGAAGACAGGGTTCGAACTACGAGCAGTACTTC. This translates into CASRPGPIRRQGSNYEQYF.

This CDR3 is CASSITTNTGELFF. CDR3 DNA sequence: TGCGCCAGCAGTATTACAACGAACACCGGGGAGCTGTTTTTT. This rearrangement joins TRBV5-1 to TRBJ2-2, with no clear D. There are 14 residues in the CDR3. CDR1 SGHRS and CDR2 YFSETQ come from the germline V gene. V shed 5 bases and J shed 0 bases, with 8 bases lying between them.

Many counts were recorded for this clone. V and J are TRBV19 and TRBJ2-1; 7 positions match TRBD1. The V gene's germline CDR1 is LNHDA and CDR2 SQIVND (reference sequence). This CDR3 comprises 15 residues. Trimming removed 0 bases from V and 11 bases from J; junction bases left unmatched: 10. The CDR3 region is CASSIDLAQGGQQFF. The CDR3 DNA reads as TGTGCCAGTAGTATAGATCTCGCCCAAGGGGGCCAGCAGTTCTTC.

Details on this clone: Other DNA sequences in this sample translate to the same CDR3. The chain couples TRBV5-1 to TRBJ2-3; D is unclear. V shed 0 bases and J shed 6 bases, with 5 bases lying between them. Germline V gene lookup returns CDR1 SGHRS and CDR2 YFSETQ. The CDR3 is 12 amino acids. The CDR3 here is CASSLERDTQYF. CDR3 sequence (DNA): TGCGCCAGCAGCTTGGAGCGTGATACGCAGTATTTT.

CDR3 nucleotide sequence: TGTGCCAGCAGCCGCCAGGGTCTGGAGAACACTGAAGCTTTCTTT. Translation: CASSRQGLENTEAFF. The genes are TRBV13 and TRBJ1-1, with D possibly TRBD1 on 5 matching bases. In germline, CDR1 is PRHDT, CDR2 FYEKMQ (reference sequence). Between the trimmed V and J ends, which lost 5 bases and 1 base, there was a span of 14 bases. CDR3 length: 15 amino acids.

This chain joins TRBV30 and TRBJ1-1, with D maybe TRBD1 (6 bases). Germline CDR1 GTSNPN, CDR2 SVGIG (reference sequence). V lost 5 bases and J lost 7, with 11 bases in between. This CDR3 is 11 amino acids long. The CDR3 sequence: CAWVMTGEAFF. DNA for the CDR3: TGTGCCTGGGTTATGACAGGTGAAGCTTTCTTT.

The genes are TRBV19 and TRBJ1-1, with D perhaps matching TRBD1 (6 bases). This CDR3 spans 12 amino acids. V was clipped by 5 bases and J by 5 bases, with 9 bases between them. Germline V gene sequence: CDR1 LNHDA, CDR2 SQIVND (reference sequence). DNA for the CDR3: TGTGCCAGTAGTCTAACAGGGACTGAAGCTTTCTTT. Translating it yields CASSLTGTEAFF.

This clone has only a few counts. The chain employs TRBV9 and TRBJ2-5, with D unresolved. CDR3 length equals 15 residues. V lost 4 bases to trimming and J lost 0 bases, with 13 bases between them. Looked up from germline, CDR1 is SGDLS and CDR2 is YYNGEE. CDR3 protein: CASSLFGQYQETQYF. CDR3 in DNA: TGTGCCAGCAGCCTCTTTGGCCAATACCAAGAGACCCAGTACTTC.